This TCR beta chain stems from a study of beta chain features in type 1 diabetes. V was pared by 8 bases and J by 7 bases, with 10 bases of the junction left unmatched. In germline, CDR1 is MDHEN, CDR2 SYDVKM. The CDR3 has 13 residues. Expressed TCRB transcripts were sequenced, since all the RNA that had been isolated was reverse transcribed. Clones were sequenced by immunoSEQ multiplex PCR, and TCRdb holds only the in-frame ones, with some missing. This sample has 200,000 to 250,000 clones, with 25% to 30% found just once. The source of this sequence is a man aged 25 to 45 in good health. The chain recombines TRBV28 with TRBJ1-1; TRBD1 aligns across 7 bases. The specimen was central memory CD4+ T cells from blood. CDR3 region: CASFAGTAYEAFF. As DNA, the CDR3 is TGTGCCAGCTTTGCCGGGACAGCCTATGAAGCTTTCTTT. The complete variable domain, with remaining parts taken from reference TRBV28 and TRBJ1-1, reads DVKVTQSSRYLVKRTGEKVFLECVQDMDHENMFWYRQDPGLGLRLIYFSYDVKMKEKGDIPEGYSVSREKKERFSLILESASTNQTSMYLCASFAGTAYEAFFGQGTRLTVV.